One sample yielded the 19 T cell receptor beta chains listed below, sequenced in a study of PD-1 blockade in mismatch repair-deficient tumors. Using immunoSEQ multiplex PCR, the repertoire was profiled, and TCRdb retains in-frame clones only, with some absent. The repertoire has some 120,000 clones, 85% to 90% of them found once; the top ten carry approximately 10%. Source: peripheral blood, taken 70 to 72 weeks after starting pembrolizumab. The receptor set was obtained from an adult with mismatch repair-deficient cancer.

This clone occurred once. V usage is TRBV6-5 and J usage is TRBJ2-3; no clear D. CDR3 size: 13 residues. Looked up from germline, CDR1 is MNHEY and CDR2 is SVGAGI. The ends were cut back, 3 bases at V and 4 bases at J, with 8 bases in the middle. The CDR3 sequence: CASSYAIADTQYF. CDR3 coding DNA: TGTGCCAGCAGTTATGCTATCGCAGATACGCAGTATTTT.

In this sample, this clone turned up once. The chain links TRBV5-4 to TRBJ2-3; D perhaps matches TRBD2 (6 bases). The CDR3 has 16 residues. The germline V gene has CDR1 SGHNT and CDR2 YYREEE (reference sequence). Trimming cost V 7 bases and J 1 base, with 19 bases left between them. The CDR3 DNA reads TGTGCCAGCGCGTTTAACTGGAGGGCCGGCACAGATACGCAGTATTTT. Residues: CASAFNWRAGTDTQYF. The whole variable domain, filled in from reference TRBV5-4 and TRBJ2-3, reads ETGVTQSPTHLIKTRGQQVTLRCSSQSGHNTVSWYQQALGQGPQFIFQYYREEENGRGNFPPRFSGLQFPNYSSELNVNALELDDSALYLCASAFNWRAGTDTQYFGPGTRLTVL.

CDR3: CAISGGGQGSYGYTF. The CDR3 DNA reads TGTGCCATCAGTGGGGGGGGACAGGGAAGCTATGGCTACACCTTC. This chain uses TRBV10-3 with TRBJ1-2; 9 bases align to TRBD1. Trimming removed 4 bases from V and 4 bases from J; junction bases left unmatched: 7. The CDR3 contains 15 residues. Germline-derived CDR1 and CDR2 are ENHRY and SYGVKD.

This chain connects TRBV4-1 to TRBJ1-5; D gene ambiguous. Germline-derived CDR1 and CDR2 are MGHRA and YSYEKL. The CDR3 runs 13 residues. The germline V and J ends were trimmed by 0 bases and 4 bases, with 4 bases remaining between them. The CDR3, as DNA: TGCGCCAGCAGCCAAGATAGGAATCAGCCCCAGCATTTT. Translating gives CASSQDRNQPQHF.

The chain employs TRBV28 and TRBJ1-5; no definite D call. The CDR3 has 16 residues. CDR1 is MDHEN and CDR2 is SYDVKM in the germline V gene. Trimming pared 2 bases from V and 2 bases from J, leaving 13 bases between. The CDR3 sequence is CASSLQGIVGNQPQHF. The CDR3 bases are TGTGCCAGCAGTTTACAAGGGATCGTGGGCAATCAGCCCCAGCATTTT.

The chain employs TRBV4-3 and TRBJ1-4; D gene unclear. Germline V gives CDR1 LGHNA, CDR2 YSLEER. The length of the CDR3 is 13 residues. V lost 4 bases and J 8 bases, leaving 11 bases between the germline ends. CDR3 loop: CASSRGYGEKLFF. In DNA, the CDR3 is TGCGCCAGCAGCCGTGGGTACGGAGAAAAACTGTTTTTT.

In the case of this clone: Within the sample, other DNA sequences also encode this same CDR3. This chain uses TRBV5-5 with TRBJ2-7; D is uncertain. Trimming pared 0 bases from V and 4 bases from J, leaving 5 bases between. In germline, CDR1 is SGHKS, CDR2 YYEKEE (reference sequence). The CDR3 extends over 12 amino acids. The CDR3 sequence is CASSLGGYEQYF. CDR3 DNA sequence: TGTGCCAGCAGCTTGGGGGGATACGAGCAGTACTTC.

This chain uses TRBV16 with TRBJ2-5; D remains unclear. Between the trimmed V and J ends, which lost 3 bases and 3 bases, there was a span of 5 bases. The CDR3 has 12 residues. Germline V CDR1 and CDR2: KGHSY, FQNENV. The CDR3 bases are TGTGCCAGCAGCCAGGTGGAAGAGACCCAGTACTTC. Residues: CASSQVEETQYF.

The rearrangement uses TRBV5-4 and TRBJ2-7; D perhaps matches TRBD1 (6 bases). Trimming shortened V by 4 bases and J by 7 bases, and 15 bases separated the two germline ends. Per the germline V gene, CDR1 is SGHNT and CDR2 is YYREEE (reference sequence). This CDR3 has 13 residues. As DNA, the CDR3 is TGTGCCAGCAGCCTTAAACAGGGCCTGGAGCAGTACTTC. Residues: CASSLKQGLEQYF.

V and J are TRBV5-8 and TRBJ2-1; D perhaps matches TRBD2 (6 bases). Trimming took 2 bases from V and 4 from J, leaving 13 bases between them. This CDR3 region has 15 residues. Germline V CDR1 and CDR2: SGHTS, YDEGEE. The chain's CDR3 is CASSLRGSPYNEQFF. DNA for the CDR3: TGTGCCAGCAGCTTACGGGGGAGCCCATACAATGAGCAGTTCTTC. The full variable domain, in which reference TRBV5-8 and TRBJ2-1 provide the parts outside the CDR3, is EAGVTQSPTHLIKTRGQQATLRCSPISGHTSVYWYQQALGLGLQFLLWYDEGEERNRGNFPPRFSGRQFPNYSSELNVNALELEDSALYLCASSLRGSPYNEQFFGPGTRLTVL.

The chain has TRBV6-6 and TRBJ1-2, with TRBD1 as a possible D gene (6 bases). The V gene's germline CDR1 is MNHNY and CDR2 SVGAGI (reference sequence). The germline V and J ends were trimmed by 4 bases and 6 bases, with 15 bases remaining between them. The CDR3 sequence is 14 residues long. The CDR3 DNA sequence: TGTGCCAGCAGTTCCTTTACAGGGTTCAATGGCTACACCTTC. Its translation is CASSSFTGFNGYTF.

The chain couples TRBV10-2 to TRBJ1-1, with 7 bases matching TRBD1. CDR3 length: 13 residues. Trimming at V came to 6 bases and at J to 2 bases, leaving 3 bases not matched to a gene. CDR1 and CDR2 from the germline V gene are WSHSY and SAAADI. The CDR3 DNA follows: TGCGCCAGCAGCGGGACAGTTAACACTGAAGCTTTCTTT. Encoded protein: CASSGTVNTEAFF.

The rearrangement uses TRBV4-1 and TRBJ2-7, with 10 bases lining up with TRBD2. Germline-derived CDR1 and CDR2 are MGHRA and YSYEKL. The CDR3 totals 15 residues. V was pared by 2 bases and J by 2 bases, with 3 bases of the junction left unmatched. The CDR3 region is CASSQTGTSAYEQYF. The CDR3 region has the DNA TGCGCCAGCAGCCAAACCGGGACTAGCGCCTACGAGCAGTACTTC.

In regard to this clone: This CDR3 is also generated by other DNA sequences in the sample. The V call is TRBV13, the J call TRBJ2-3, with D possibly TRBD1 on 6 matching bases. This CDR3 comprises 14 residues. Germline loops: CDR1 PRHDT, CDR2 FYEKMQ (reference sequence). V was cut by 0 bases and J by 3 bases, with 7 bases left in between. The CDR3 DNA sequence: TGTGCCAGCAGCTTAGGCAGGGGAACAGATACGCAGTATTTT. It yields the protein CASSLGRGTDTQYF.

The chain couples TRBV4-1 to TRBJ2-4; 7 bases are a match to TRBD1. The V gene's germline CDR1 is MGHRA and CDR2 YSYEKL. The CDR3 covers 15 residues. V shed 0 bases and J 5 bases; nucleotides not matched to a gene: 4. The CDR3 region is CASSQERTGQNIQYF. The CDR3 bases are TGCGCCAGCAGCCAAGAGCGGACAGGACAAAACATTCAGTACTTC.

The chain has TRBV5-4 and TRBJ2-2, with 14 bases lining up with TRBD2. Germline V gene data show CDR1 as SGHNT and CDR2 as YYREEE (reference sequence). Unmatched junction bases numbered 11, after V lost 4 bases and J lost 6 bases. This CDR3 region has 18 residues. This CDR3 reads CASSRGLAGAFVPGELFF. CDR3 in DNA: TGTGCCAGCAGCAGGGGACTAGCGGGAGCTTTTGTCCCCGGGGAGCTGTTTTTT.

The CDR3 region has the DNA TGTGCCAGCAGCCCGGGAACTAGTGGCGGGAGCTCCTACGAGCAGTACTTC. Amino acid sequence: CASSPGTSGGSSYEQYF. V is TRBV7-9 and J is TRBJ2-7, with 7 bases identical to TRBD2. Trimming cost V 5 bases and J 0 bases; bases outside gene matches: 13. The CDR3 loop spans 17 amino acids. In germline, CDR1 is SEHNR, CDR2 FQNEAQ (reference sequence).

The chain carries TRBV19 and TRBJ2-7; 8 bases fit TRBD2. V lost 5 bases and J lost 3; bases outside the gene matches: 6. The CDR3 has 14 amino acids. The germline gives CDR1 LNHDA, CDR2 SQIVND (reference sequence). Here the CDR3 DNA reads TGTGCCAGTAGTTCCGGGACTAGTGGCTACGAGCAGTACTTC. Protein product: CASSSGTSGYEQYF.

V usage is TRBV29-1 and J usage is TRBJ1-2; the D gene is possibly TRBD1 (5 bases). CDR1 SQVTM and CDR2 ANQGSEA come from the germline V gene. CDR3 size: 11 residues. V was clipped by 7 bases and J by 4 bases, with 10 bases between them. As DNA, the CDR3 is TGCAGCGGAGGGGTTGGCTATGGCTACACCTTC. This gives the protein CSGGVGYGYTF.